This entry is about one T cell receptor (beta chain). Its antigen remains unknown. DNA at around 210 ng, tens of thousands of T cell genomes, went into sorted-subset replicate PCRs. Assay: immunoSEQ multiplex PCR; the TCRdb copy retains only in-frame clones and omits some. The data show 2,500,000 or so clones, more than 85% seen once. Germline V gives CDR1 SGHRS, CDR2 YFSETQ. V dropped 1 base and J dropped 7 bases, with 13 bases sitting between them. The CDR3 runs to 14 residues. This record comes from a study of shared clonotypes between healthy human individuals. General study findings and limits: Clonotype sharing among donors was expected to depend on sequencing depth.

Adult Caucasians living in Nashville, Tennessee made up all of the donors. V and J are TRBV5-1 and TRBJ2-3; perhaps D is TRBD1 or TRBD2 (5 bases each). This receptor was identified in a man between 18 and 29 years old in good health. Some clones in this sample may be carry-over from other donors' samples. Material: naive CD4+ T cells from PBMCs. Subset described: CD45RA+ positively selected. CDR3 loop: CASSLNEGSNTQYF. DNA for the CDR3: TGCGCCAGCAGCTTGAATGAGGGGTCAAATACGCAGTATTTT.